Listed below are T cell receptor beta chains from one sample, sequenced in a study of CD8+ T cells in alopecia areata. Method: immunoSEQ multiplex PCR; TCRdb's copy keeps in-frame clones and lacks some. Among 120,000 or so clones listed, 45% to 50% were seen once. The specimen sequenced was NKG2D-low CD8+ T cells sorted from blood. The receptors stem from a human donor with alopecia areata. Each CDR3 is given with its conserved first and last residue. A D gene is named only where the DNA matches it firmly. Size is stated for part of the rows, as once, few or many counts, or as a class when the clone is expanded.

TRBJ2-2 TRBD2 NA TRBV29-1 CSVRGAGGPGELFF TGCAGCGTCCGGGGGGCGGGAGGCCCCGGGGAGCTGTTTTTT
TRBJ2-7 NA few TRBV9 CASSVAGYEQYF TGTGCCAGCAGCGTGGCGGGCTACGAGCAGTACTTC
TRBJ1-3 NA NA TRBV29-1 CSVGTDSGNTIYF TGCAGCGTTGGGACGGACTCAGGAAACACCATATATTTT
TRBJ2-7 NA NA TRBV30 CAWSDSSYEQYF TGTGCCTGGAGTGACAGTTCCTACGAGCAGTACTTC
TRBJ2-1 TRBD2 NA TRBV30 CAWSALLGLSGGDEQFF TGTGCCTGGAGTGCCCTCCTCGGACTGTCGGGGGGGGATGAGCAGTTCTTC
TRBJ2-7 TRBD2 few TRBV29-1 CSVGWLAGEYEQYF TGCAGCGTTGGGTGGCTAGCGGGAGAATACGAGCAGTACTTC
TRBJ2-7 TRBD1 NA TRBV28 CASSPSTGTYEQYF TGTGCCAGCAGCCCGTCGACAGGGACCTACGAGCAGTACTTC
TRBJ2-3 TRBD2 few TRBV29-1 CSVESPQTSGMLADTQYF TGCAGCGTTGAATCCCCCCAGACTAGCGGGATGTTGGCAGATACGCAGTATTTT
TRBJ1-2 NA NA TRBV29-1 CSVTRGDGYTF TGCAGCGTTACACGGGGGGACGGCTACACCTTC
TRBJ2-1 TRBD1 NA TRBV13 CASSSRGQVYNEQFF TGTGCCAGCAGCTCCCGGGGACAGGTCTACAATGAGCAGTTCTTC
TRBJ2-1 TRBD2 NA TRBV27 CASSPSGVIYNEQFF TGTGCCAGCAGTCCTAGCGGGGTGATTTACAATGAGCAGTTCTTC
TRBJ2-7 NA NA TRBV7-2 CASSPTVYEQYF TGTGCCAGCAGCCCAACAGTCTACGAGCAGTACTTC
TRBJ2-7 NA once TRBV27 CASSFRETDYEQYF TGTGCCAGCAGTTTCCGGGAGACTGATTACGAGCAGTACTTC
TRBJ2-7 NA NA TRBV29-1 CSTSGGDYYEQYF TGCAGCACCTCAGGGGGGGACTACTACGAGCAGTACTTC
TRBJ2-7 TRBD1 few TRBV29-1 CSVDRDSNYEQYF TGCAGCGTTGACCGGGACAGTAACTACGAGCAGTACTTC
TRBJ2-7 NA NA TRBV6-1 CASSTDSELYEQYF TGTGCCAGCAGTACCGACAGCGAACTCTACGAGCAGTACTTC
TRBJ2-1 NA once TRBV9 CASSPTSYNEQFF TGTGCCAGCAGCCCAACCTCCTACAATGAGCAGTTCTTC
TRBJ2-1 NA NA TRBV5-1 CASSLAGTEQFF TGCGCCAGCAGCTTGGCAGGGACTGAGCAGTTCTTC
TRBJ1-1 NA NA TRBV19 CASSIAGFTEAFF TGTGCCAGTAGTATAGCCGGGTTCACTGAAGCTTTCTTT
TRBJ2-7 TRBD1 NA TRBV5-1 CASSRDREISYEQYF TGCGCCAGCAGCCGCGACAGGGAAATTTCCTACGAGCAGTACTTC
TRBJ2-4 TRBD1 few TRBV29-1 CSVWDRAFRNIQYF TGCAGCGTTTGGGACAGGGCCTTTCGGAACATTCAGTACTTC
TRBJ2-2 TRBD1 NA TRBV28 CASSLGQSTGELFF TGTGCCAGCAGCCTGGGACAGTCCACCGGGGAGCTGTTTTTT
TRBJ2-7 NA few TRBV10-3 CAISENLYEQYF TGTGCCATCAGTGAGAATCTCTACGAGCAGTACTTC
TRBJ1-5 NA NA TRBV5-1 CASSLLGEGTPQHF TGCGCCAGCAGCTTGTTAGGGGAAGGGACGCCCCAGCATTTT
TRBJ1-2 NA once TRBV28 CASTKLGGPTPHYGYTF TGTGCCAGCACTAAACTGGGGGGACCTACCCCCCACTATGGCTACACCTTC
TRBJ2-3 NA NA TRBV2 CATVSRDTQYF TGTGCCACCGTTAGCCGAGATACGCAGTATTTT
TRBJ2-2 NA NA TRBV29-1 CSVEIRTAGELFF TGCAGCGTTGAAATAAGGACGGCCGGGGAGCTGTTTTTT
TRBJ2-7 TRBD2 NA TRBV29-1 CSVTGGAVGEQYF TGCAGCGTTACGGGAGGGGCGGTAGGCGAGCAGTACTTC
TRBJ2-3 TRBD2 few TRBV29-1 CSVEGLVSGSADTQYF TGCAGCGTTGAGGGACTAGTATCGGGTTCGGCAGATACGCAGTATTTT
TRBJ2-1 NA NA TRBV29-1 CSVTENEQFF TGCAGCGTGACGGAAAATGAGCAGTTCTTC
TRBJ1-1 NA NA TRBV27 CASGVGIVGGGNTEAFF TGTGCCAGCGGAGTGGGTATTGTTGGAGGGGGGAACACTGAAGCTTTCTTT
TRBJ2-7 TRBD1 NA TRBV29-1 CSGGQGANYEQYF TGCAGCGGGGGACAGGGGGCTAACTACGAGCAGTACTTC
TRBJ2-7 NA NA TRBV2 CASRGNEQYF TGTGCCAGCAGGGGGAACGAGCAGTACTTC
TRBJ2-7 TRBD1 few TRBV29-1 CSATDRSRNEQYF TGCAGCGCCACGGACAGGTCTAGGAACGAGCAGTACTTC
TRBJ2-5 NA NA TRBV2 CASLTMSIQETQYF TGTGCCAGTCTGACAATGTCCATCCAAGAGACCCAGTACTTC
TRBJ2-5 TRBD2 NA TRBV11-2 CASSPELAGWETQYF TGTGCCAGCAGCCCGGAGCTAGCGGGATGGGAGACCCAGTACTTC
TRBJ1-3 NA NA TRBV30 CAWRQNTIYF TGTGCCTGGAGACAAAACACCATATATTTT
TRBJ2-5 TRBD2 NA TRBV28 CASSPETSGAETQYF TGTGCCAGCAGTCCAGAGACTAGCGGGGCAGAGACCCAGTACTTC
TRBJ2-7 TRBD1 NA TRBV5-1 CASSPTGTVYEQYF TGCGCCAGCAGTCCTACCGGGACAGTATACGAGCAGTACTTC
TRBJ2-4 NA NA TRBV5-6 CASSSGRDIQYF TGTGCCAGCAGCTCTGGACGGGACATTCAGTACTTC
TRBJ2-5 NA few TRBV14 CASSQETYRETQYF TGTGCCAGCAGCCAGGAGACGTATCGGGAGACCCAGTACTTC
TRBJ2-7 NA NA TRBV29-1 CSVEDSGYGGPNEQYF TGCAGCGTTGAAGACTCCGGGTATGGGGGGCCTAATGAGCAGTACTTC
TRBJ2-2 NA few TRBV29-1 CSVEKGPTGELFF TGCAGCGTTGAAAAGGGTCCTACCGGGGAGCTGTTTTTT
TRBJ2-2 NA NA TRBV29-1 CSVVGQSGGELFF TGCAGCGTTGTTGGACAGTCGGGCGGGGAGCTGTTTTTT
TRBJ2-7 TRBD1 NA TRBV5-1 CASSSGQGAVEQYF TGCGCCAGCAGCTCCGGACAGGGGGCAGTCGAGCAGTACTTC
TRBJ1-1 NA few TRBV7-9 CASSLASGTDTEAFF TGTGCCAGCAGCTTAGCGTCAGGGACGGACACTGAAGCTTTCTTT
TRBJ2-1 NA few TRBV7-9 CASSPNGMVHEQFF TGTGCCAGCAGCCCAAATGGGATGGTCCATGAGCAGTTCTTC
TRBJ2-7 NA NA TRBV30 CAWAGRNMKMPTKQYF TGTGCCTGGGCTGGGCGGAACATGAAAATGCCTACGAAGCAGTACTTC
TRBJ1-1 NA NA TRBV6-5 CASSYQQFMNTEAFF TGTGCCAGCAGTTACCAACAGTTCATGAACACTGAAGCTTTCTTT
TRBJ1-5 NA NA TRBV7-9 CASSVRGDNQPQHF TGTGCCAGCAGCGTGAGGGGGGACAATCAGCCCCAGCATTTT
TRBJ1-5 NA few TRBV5-6 CASSLGGSLNQPQHF TGTGCCAGCAGCTTGGGTGGCAGTTTGAATCAGCCCCAGCATTTT
TRBJ2-7 NA NA TRBV5-6 CASSRTPGTSPEQYF TGTGCCAGCAGCCGAACCCCGGGGACATCCCCCGAGCAGTACTTC
TRBJ1-2 TRBD1 few TRBV29-1 CSIQDRGPANYGYTF TGCAGCATTCAGGACAGGGGACCAGCTAACTATGGCTACACCTTC
TRBJ2-7 NA NA TRBV2 CASSTGHSYEQYF TGTGCCAGCAGTACGGGACACTCCTACGAGCAGTACTTC
TRBJ2-7 NA few TRBV7-9 CASSHPSSYEQYF TGTGCCAGCAGCCATCCCAGCTCCTACGAGCAGTACTTC
TRBJ2-3 NA few TRBV28 CASSSGSMNGDF TGTGCCAGCAGCTCAGGCAGCATGAACGGGGATTTT
TRBJ2-7 NA few TRBV29-1 CSVGGQHSEQYF TGCAGCGTTGGGGGACAACATAGCGAGCAGTACTTC